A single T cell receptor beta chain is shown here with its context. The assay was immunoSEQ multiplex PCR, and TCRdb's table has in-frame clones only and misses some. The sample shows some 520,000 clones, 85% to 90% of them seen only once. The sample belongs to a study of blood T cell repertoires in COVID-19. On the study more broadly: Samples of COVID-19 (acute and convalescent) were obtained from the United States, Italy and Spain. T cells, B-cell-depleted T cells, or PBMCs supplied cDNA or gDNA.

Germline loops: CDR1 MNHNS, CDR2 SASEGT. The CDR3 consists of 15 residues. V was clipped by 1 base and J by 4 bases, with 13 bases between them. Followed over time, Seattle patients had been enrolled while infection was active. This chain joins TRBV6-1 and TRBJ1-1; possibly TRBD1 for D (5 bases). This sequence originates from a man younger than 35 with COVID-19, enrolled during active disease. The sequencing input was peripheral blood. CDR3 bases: TGTGCCAGCAGTGAAGGGCTTAGGCAGGGCACTGAAGCTTTCTTT. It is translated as CASSEGLRQGTEAFF.